The source of this TCR beta chain is a study of cytomegalovirus exposure and HLA in healthy donors. Turning to the study itself: The approximately 120 validation repertoires used the same platform as the roughly 670 first-cohort repertoires, a later analysis reported. Broader study findings: Among TCR beta chains, those listed as cytomegalovirus-associated numbered over 150. The authors confirmed in vitro that three CMV-associated chains were specific for CMV antigens.

Generated by immunoSEQ multiplex PCR, the TCRdb table keeps only in-frame clones and is missing some. This table holds roughly 100,000 clones, about 85% found once. From the 120-subject validation cohort, which was separate from the approximately 700-subject first cohort, the donors were drawn. To note about this clone: Its antigen remains unknown.

With 5 bases removed from V and 4 bases from J, the gap between germline ends came to 12 bases. In germline, CDR1 is MNHEY, CDR2 SMNVEV (reference sequence). The CDR3 is 15 residues long. What was sequenced was PBMCs. The rearrangement joins TRBV27 to TRBJ1-6, with a tentative D call TRBD1 (5 bases). The TCR was taken from a woman between 18 and 30 years old in good health and CMV-seropositive. CDR3 in amino acids: CASSPQRGYNSPLHF. In DNA form, the CDR3 reads TGTGCCAGCAGTCCTCAACGGGGGTATAATTCACCCCTCCACTTT.